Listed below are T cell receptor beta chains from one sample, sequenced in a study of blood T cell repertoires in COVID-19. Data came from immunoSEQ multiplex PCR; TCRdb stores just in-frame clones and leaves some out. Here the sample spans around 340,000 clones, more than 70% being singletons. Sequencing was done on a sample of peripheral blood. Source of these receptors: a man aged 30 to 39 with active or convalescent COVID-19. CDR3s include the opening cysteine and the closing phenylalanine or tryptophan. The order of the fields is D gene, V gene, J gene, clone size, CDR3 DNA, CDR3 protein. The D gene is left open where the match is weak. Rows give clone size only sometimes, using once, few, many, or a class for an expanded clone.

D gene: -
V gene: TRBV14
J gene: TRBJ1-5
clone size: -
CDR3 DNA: TGTGCCAGCAGCCAAGAGCCGGGAGTCATCGAGCCCCAGCATTTT
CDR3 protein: CASSQEPGVIEPQHF

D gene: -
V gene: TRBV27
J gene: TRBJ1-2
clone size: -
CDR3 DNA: TGTGCCAGCAGTCCGGACGGACTCTATGGCTACACCTTC
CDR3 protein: CASSPDGLYGYTF

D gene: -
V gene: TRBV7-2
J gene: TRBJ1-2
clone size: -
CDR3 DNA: TGTGCCAGCAGCTTTTTGGGGGACAACAACTATGGCTACACCTTC
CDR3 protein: CASSFLGDNNYGYTF

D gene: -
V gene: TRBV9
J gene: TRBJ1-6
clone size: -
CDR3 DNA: TGTGCCAGCAGCGACCGACAGGCCCGAGGAAATTCACCCCTCCACTTT
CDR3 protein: CASSDRQARGNSPLHF

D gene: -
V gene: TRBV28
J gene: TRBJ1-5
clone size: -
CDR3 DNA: TGTGCCAGCAGTCCCCCGATCGGGGGCAATCAGCCCCAGCATTTT
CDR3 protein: CASSPPIGGNQPQHF

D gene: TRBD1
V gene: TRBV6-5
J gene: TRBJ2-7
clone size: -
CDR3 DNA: TGTGCCAGCCTCTTTGACAGGGGTTCGCTCGAGCAGTACTTC
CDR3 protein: CASLFDRGSLEQYF

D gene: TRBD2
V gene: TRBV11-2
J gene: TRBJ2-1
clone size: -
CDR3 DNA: TGTGCCAGCAGCTTAGGTCTGCGGGGGGGCGGTGAGCAGTTCTTC
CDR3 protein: CASSLGLRGGGEQFF

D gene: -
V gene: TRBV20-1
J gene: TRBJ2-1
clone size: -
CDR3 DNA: TGCAGTGCTAGAAGCCATGAGCAGTTCTTC
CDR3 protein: CSARSHEQFF

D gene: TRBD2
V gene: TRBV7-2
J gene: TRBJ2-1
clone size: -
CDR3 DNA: TGTGCCAGCAGGGGTCCCACTAGCGGCACCAATGAGCAGTTCTTC
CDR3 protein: CASRGPTSGTNEQFF

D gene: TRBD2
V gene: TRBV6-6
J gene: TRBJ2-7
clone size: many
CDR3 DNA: TGTGCCAGCAGTACCCCACGACTAGCGGGAGCGTACGAGCAGTACTTC
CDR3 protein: CASSTPRLAGAYEQYF

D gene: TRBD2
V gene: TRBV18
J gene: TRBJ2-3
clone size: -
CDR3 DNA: TGTGCCAGCTCACCACCGAGGAGCGGGAAGGGAACAGATACGCAGTATTTT
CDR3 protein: CASSPPRSGKGTDTQYF

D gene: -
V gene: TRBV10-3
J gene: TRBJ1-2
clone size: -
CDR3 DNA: TGTGCCATCAGTGAGTCGAGGACAGCGGGAGATGGCTACACCTTC
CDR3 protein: CAISESRTAGDGYTF

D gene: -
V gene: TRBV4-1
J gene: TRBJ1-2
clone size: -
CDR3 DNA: TGCGCCAGCAGCCCGGGTCATTTAAGGACTAACTATGGCTACACCTTC
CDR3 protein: CASSPGHLRTNYGYTF

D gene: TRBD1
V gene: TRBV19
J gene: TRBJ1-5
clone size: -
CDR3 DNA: TGTGCCAGTAGCGGAGACAGGGGGCAGCCCCAGCATTTT
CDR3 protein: CASSGDRGQPQHF

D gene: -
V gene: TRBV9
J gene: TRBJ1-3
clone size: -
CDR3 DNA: TGTGCCAGCAGCGGACAAGGCGAAGGAAACACCATATATTTT
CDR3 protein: CASSGQGEGNTIYF

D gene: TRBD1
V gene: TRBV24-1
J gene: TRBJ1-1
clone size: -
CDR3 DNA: TGTGCCACCAGTGACCCGACAGGGGAGAACACTGAAGCTTTCTTT
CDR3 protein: CATSDPTGENTEAFF

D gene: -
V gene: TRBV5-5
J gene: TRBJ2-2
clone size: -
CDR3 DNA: TGTGCCAGCAGCGACCGGGGCACCGGGGAGCTGTTTTTT
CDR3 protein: CASSDRGTGELFF

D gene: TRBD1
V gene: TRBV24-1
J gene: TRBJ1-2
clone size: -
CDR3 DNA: TGTGCCACCAGTGGCGGGACAGGGGAGAATGGCTACACCTTC
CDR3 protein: CATSGGTGENGYTF

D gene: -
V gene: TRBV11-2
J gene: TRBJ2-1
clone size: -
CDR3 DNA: TGTGCCAGCAGCTTAGAGATGACAGTCTCGTACAATGAGCAGTTCTTC
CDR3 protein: CASSLEMTVSYNEQFF

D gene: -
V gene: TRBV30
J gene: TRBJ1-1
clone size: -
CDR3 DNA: TGTGCCTGGAATCATCCCGGGATGGGAGCTTTCTTT
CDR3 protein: CAWNHPGMGAFF

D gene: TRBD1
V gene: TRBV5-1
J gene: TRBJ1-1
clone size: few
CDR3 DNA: TGCGCCAGCAGCCCTGGACAGGGAGCTACTCCTTACACTGAAGCTTTCTTT
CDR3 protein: CASSPGQGATPYTEAFF

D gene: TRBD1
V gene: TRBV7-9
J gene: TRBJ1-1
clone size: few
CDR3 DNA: TGTGCCAGCACCGTAAGGGACAGTAGTACTGAAGCTTTCTTT
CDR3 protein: CASTVRDSSTEAFF

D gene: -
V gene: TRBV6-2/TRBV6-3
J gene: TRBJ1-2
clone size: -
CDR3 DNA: TGTGCCAGCAGCCAGGACAGCTATGGCTACACCTTC
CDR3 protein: CASSQDSYGYTF

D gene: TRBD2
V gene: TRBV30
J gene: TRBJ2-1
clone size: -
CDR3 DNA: TGTGCCTGCCCACCACCTCGGGGGGGATCCTACAATGAGCAGTTCTTC
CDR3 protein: CACPPPRGGSYNEQFF

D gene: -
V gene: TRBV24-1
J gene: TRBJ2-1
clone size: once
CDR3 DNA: TGTGCCACCAGTGATTTGGAGAGGGGGGGAAGCTCCTACAATGAGCAGTTCTTC
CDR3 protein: CATSDLERGGSSYNEQFF

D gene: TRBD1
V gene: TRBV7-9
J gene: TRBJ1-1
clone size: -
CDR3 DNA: TGTGCCAGCAGCTCAGGGGGGACTGAAGCTTTCTTT
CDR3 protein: CASSSGGTEAFF